Below are 15 T cell receptor beta chains sequenced from a single sample in a study of blood T cell repertoires in COVID-19 (dated by TCRdb to 2019 to 2021). Libraries were constructed by the immunoSEQ multiplex PCR assay. Drawn from immuneACCESS, this table holds only the in-frame rearrangements with V and J called that TCRdb kept. Clones are partly lost; checked studies trace under half to an unresolved V gene and leave the rest unexplained. The sample yields about 270,000 clones; approximately 77% were counted once. Roughly 3% of the sample is in the top ten clones. The specimen was peripheral blood. These receptors all stem from a woman aged 18-30 years with acute or convalescent COVID-19.

The chain joins TRBV7-2 to TRBJ2-2; 7 bases are a match to TRBD2. The CDR3 has 18 amino acids. CDR1 is SGHTA and CDR2 is FQGNSA in the germline V gene. The trim removed 2 bases at V and 1 base at J, leaving 10 bases unmatched. The CDR3 bases are TGTGCCAGCAGCTTATATTGGGGGGGAGACGAGAACACCGGGGAGCTGTTTTTT. This translates into CASSLYWGGDENTGELFF.

The chain carries TRBV28 and TRBJ2-7, with TRBD1 as a possible D gene (5 bases). This CDR3 region has 13 residues. Trimming pared 4 bases from V and 2 bases from J, leaving 9 bases between. Germline V gene data show CDR1 as MDHEN and CDR2 as SYDVKM. The CDR3 bases are TGTGCCAGCAGTTGGGGCAGCGCCTACGAGCAGTACTTC. Translated, it gives CASSWGSAYEQYF.

The chain combines TRBV30 with TRBJ2-5; D perhaps matches TRBD2 (6 bases). CDR1 and CDR2 from the germline V gene are GTSNPN and SVGIG (reference sequence). CDR3 length equals 17 residues. V dropped 8 bases and J dropped 4 bases, with 29 bases sitting between them. The CDR3 here is CAMDPRTGDSWRETQYF. The CDR3 region has the DNA TGTGCCATGGACCCTCGGACGGGGGATAGTTGGAGAGAGACCCAGTACTTC.

The V call is TRBV10-2, the J call TRBJ2-2; 12 nucleotides match TRBD2. CDR1 and CDR2 from the germline V gene are WSHSY and SAAADI. The CDR3 runs to 15 residues. The trim removed 4 bases at V and 5 bases at J, leaving 2 bases unmatched. The CDR3 DNA reads TGCGCCAGCAGTGGACTAGCGGGAGTTACCGGGGAGCTGTTTTTT. It yields the protein CASSGLAGVTGELFF.

The chain uses TRBV12-3 or TRBV12-4 and TRBJ2-7; the D gene is possibly TRBD1 (5 bases). The CDR3 is 12 residues long. Trimming pared 7 bases from V and 3 bases from J, leaving 10 bases between. The CDR3 nucleotides are TGTGCCAGCACCAGAGACAGCTACGAGCAGTACTTC. Translating gives CASTRDSYEQYF.

The table lists this clone with a few counts. The gene calls are TRBV24-1 and TRBJ1-5; D ambiguous. The CDR3 is made up of 14 amino acids. Germline assignment: CDR1 KGHDR and CDR2 SFDVKD. The V end lost 5 bases, the J end lost 3 bases, and 10 bases lay between the germline ends. The CDR3 nucleotides are TGTGCCACCAGTGCCGCGACATCCAATCAGCCCCAGCATTTT. Protein sequence: CATSAATSNQPQHF.

The chain is built from TRBV10-1 and TRBJ2-5; D might be TRBD2 (7 bases). Germline assignment: CDR1 WNHNN and CDR2 SYGVQD (reference sequence). The V and J ends lost 2 bases and 1 base respectively, with 8 bases between them. The CDR3 has 14 amino acids. For the CDR3, the DNA is TGCGCCAGCAGTGAGGGGGGGGCCCAAGAGACCCAGTACTTC. Its translation: CASSEGGAQETQYF.

This chain uses TRBV6-6 with TRBJ2-2, with 9 bases matching TRBD2. The J segment lost 4 bases and the V segment lost 8 bases, leaving 2 bases of the junction unmatched. This CDR3 has 13 residues. Germline V lookup: CDR1 MNHNY, CDR2 SVGAGI (reference sequence). The CDR3 sequence is CASGSGSTGELFF. For the CDR3, the DNA is TGTGCCAGCGGTAGCGGGAGCACCGGGGAGCTGTTTTTT.

The chain links TRBV28 to TRBJ1-5; TRBD1 is a possible D gene (5 bases). Trimming removed 8 bases at V and 0 bases at J, with 17 bases between. The CDR3 runs to 16 residues. Germline V gives CDR1 MDHEN, CDR2 SYDVKM. DNA for the CDR3: TGTGCCAGCGGTGCCTCTAGGGGATATAGCAATCAGCCCCAGCATTTT. It translates to CASGASRGYSNQPQHF.

V usage is TRBV6-2 or TRBV6-3 and J usage is TRBJ1-6; 9 bases are a match to TRBD1. The CDR3 has 15 amino acids. Trimming took 2 bases from V and 10 from J; bases not matched to a gene: 6. The germline V gene has CDR1 MNHEY and CDR2 SVGEGT. CDR3: CASSYATGGASPLHF. The DNA of the CDR3 is TGTGCCAGCAGTTACGCTACAGGGGGCGCCTCACCCCTCCACTTT.

V gene TRBV30 combines with J gene TRBJ1-5; D gene unclear. The CDR3 is 14 residues long. V was pared by 0 bases and J by 0 bases, with 6 bases between. Germline CDR1 GTSNPN, CDR2 SVGIG (reference sequence). The CDR3 coding sequence is TGTGCCTGGAGTGTGTATAATAGCAATCAGCCCCAGCATTTT. This translates into CAWSVYNSNQPQHF.

J is TRBJ2-7 and V is TRBV27; D is possibly TRBD2 (6 bases). The V and J ends lost 7 bases and 4 bases respectively, with 14 bases between them. Germline values: CDR1 MNHEY, CDR2 SMNVEV (reference sequence). The CDR3 has 13 residues. The CDR3 nucleotides read TGTGCCAGCACCACACCTGGGGGGTACGAGCAGTACTTC. Amino acid sequence: CASTTPGGYEQYF.

The rearrangement joins TRBV19 to TRBJ1-2; 7 bases align to TRBD1. V lost 10 bases and J lost 2; bases outside the gene matches: 7. The length of the CDR3 is 13 residues. Germline values: CDR1 LNHDA, CDR2 SQIVND (reference sequence). DNA for the CDR3: TGTGCCATCGAGGACAGGAAAAACTATGGCTACACCTTC. Its translation: CAIEDRKNYGYTF.

V gene TRBV19 combines with J gene TRBJ1-1, with TRBD1 matching over 10 bases. Germline trimming cut 2 bases from V and 5 bases from J; bases unmatched to any gene: 11. The germline V gene has CDR1 LNHDA and CDR2 SQIVND (reference sequence). The CDR3 contains 17 residues. CDR3 loop: CASSIPPGTGERTEAFF. The CDR3 DNA follows: TGTGCCAGTAGTATACCTCCCGGGACAGGGGAGAGGACTGAAGCTTTCTTT.

J is TRBJ1-5 and V is TRBV7-8; possibly TRBD1 for D (6 bases). Trimming removed 5 bases from V and 3 bases from J, with 17 bases in between. The CDR3 covers 16 residues. Germline CDR1 is SGHVS and CDR2 is FQNEAQ. The CDR3 protein is CASSKEGGGFNQPQHF. CDR3 nucleotides: TGTGCCAGCAGCAAGGAGGGGGGGGGCTTCAATCAGCCCCAGCATTTT. Complete variable domain (other parts from reference TRBV7-8 and TRBJ1-5): GAGVSQSPRYKVAKRGQDVALRCDPISGHVSLFWYQQALGQGPEFLTYFQNEAQLDKSGLPSDRFFAERPEGSVSTLKIQRTQQEDSAVYLCASSKEGGGFNQPQHFGDGTRLSIL.